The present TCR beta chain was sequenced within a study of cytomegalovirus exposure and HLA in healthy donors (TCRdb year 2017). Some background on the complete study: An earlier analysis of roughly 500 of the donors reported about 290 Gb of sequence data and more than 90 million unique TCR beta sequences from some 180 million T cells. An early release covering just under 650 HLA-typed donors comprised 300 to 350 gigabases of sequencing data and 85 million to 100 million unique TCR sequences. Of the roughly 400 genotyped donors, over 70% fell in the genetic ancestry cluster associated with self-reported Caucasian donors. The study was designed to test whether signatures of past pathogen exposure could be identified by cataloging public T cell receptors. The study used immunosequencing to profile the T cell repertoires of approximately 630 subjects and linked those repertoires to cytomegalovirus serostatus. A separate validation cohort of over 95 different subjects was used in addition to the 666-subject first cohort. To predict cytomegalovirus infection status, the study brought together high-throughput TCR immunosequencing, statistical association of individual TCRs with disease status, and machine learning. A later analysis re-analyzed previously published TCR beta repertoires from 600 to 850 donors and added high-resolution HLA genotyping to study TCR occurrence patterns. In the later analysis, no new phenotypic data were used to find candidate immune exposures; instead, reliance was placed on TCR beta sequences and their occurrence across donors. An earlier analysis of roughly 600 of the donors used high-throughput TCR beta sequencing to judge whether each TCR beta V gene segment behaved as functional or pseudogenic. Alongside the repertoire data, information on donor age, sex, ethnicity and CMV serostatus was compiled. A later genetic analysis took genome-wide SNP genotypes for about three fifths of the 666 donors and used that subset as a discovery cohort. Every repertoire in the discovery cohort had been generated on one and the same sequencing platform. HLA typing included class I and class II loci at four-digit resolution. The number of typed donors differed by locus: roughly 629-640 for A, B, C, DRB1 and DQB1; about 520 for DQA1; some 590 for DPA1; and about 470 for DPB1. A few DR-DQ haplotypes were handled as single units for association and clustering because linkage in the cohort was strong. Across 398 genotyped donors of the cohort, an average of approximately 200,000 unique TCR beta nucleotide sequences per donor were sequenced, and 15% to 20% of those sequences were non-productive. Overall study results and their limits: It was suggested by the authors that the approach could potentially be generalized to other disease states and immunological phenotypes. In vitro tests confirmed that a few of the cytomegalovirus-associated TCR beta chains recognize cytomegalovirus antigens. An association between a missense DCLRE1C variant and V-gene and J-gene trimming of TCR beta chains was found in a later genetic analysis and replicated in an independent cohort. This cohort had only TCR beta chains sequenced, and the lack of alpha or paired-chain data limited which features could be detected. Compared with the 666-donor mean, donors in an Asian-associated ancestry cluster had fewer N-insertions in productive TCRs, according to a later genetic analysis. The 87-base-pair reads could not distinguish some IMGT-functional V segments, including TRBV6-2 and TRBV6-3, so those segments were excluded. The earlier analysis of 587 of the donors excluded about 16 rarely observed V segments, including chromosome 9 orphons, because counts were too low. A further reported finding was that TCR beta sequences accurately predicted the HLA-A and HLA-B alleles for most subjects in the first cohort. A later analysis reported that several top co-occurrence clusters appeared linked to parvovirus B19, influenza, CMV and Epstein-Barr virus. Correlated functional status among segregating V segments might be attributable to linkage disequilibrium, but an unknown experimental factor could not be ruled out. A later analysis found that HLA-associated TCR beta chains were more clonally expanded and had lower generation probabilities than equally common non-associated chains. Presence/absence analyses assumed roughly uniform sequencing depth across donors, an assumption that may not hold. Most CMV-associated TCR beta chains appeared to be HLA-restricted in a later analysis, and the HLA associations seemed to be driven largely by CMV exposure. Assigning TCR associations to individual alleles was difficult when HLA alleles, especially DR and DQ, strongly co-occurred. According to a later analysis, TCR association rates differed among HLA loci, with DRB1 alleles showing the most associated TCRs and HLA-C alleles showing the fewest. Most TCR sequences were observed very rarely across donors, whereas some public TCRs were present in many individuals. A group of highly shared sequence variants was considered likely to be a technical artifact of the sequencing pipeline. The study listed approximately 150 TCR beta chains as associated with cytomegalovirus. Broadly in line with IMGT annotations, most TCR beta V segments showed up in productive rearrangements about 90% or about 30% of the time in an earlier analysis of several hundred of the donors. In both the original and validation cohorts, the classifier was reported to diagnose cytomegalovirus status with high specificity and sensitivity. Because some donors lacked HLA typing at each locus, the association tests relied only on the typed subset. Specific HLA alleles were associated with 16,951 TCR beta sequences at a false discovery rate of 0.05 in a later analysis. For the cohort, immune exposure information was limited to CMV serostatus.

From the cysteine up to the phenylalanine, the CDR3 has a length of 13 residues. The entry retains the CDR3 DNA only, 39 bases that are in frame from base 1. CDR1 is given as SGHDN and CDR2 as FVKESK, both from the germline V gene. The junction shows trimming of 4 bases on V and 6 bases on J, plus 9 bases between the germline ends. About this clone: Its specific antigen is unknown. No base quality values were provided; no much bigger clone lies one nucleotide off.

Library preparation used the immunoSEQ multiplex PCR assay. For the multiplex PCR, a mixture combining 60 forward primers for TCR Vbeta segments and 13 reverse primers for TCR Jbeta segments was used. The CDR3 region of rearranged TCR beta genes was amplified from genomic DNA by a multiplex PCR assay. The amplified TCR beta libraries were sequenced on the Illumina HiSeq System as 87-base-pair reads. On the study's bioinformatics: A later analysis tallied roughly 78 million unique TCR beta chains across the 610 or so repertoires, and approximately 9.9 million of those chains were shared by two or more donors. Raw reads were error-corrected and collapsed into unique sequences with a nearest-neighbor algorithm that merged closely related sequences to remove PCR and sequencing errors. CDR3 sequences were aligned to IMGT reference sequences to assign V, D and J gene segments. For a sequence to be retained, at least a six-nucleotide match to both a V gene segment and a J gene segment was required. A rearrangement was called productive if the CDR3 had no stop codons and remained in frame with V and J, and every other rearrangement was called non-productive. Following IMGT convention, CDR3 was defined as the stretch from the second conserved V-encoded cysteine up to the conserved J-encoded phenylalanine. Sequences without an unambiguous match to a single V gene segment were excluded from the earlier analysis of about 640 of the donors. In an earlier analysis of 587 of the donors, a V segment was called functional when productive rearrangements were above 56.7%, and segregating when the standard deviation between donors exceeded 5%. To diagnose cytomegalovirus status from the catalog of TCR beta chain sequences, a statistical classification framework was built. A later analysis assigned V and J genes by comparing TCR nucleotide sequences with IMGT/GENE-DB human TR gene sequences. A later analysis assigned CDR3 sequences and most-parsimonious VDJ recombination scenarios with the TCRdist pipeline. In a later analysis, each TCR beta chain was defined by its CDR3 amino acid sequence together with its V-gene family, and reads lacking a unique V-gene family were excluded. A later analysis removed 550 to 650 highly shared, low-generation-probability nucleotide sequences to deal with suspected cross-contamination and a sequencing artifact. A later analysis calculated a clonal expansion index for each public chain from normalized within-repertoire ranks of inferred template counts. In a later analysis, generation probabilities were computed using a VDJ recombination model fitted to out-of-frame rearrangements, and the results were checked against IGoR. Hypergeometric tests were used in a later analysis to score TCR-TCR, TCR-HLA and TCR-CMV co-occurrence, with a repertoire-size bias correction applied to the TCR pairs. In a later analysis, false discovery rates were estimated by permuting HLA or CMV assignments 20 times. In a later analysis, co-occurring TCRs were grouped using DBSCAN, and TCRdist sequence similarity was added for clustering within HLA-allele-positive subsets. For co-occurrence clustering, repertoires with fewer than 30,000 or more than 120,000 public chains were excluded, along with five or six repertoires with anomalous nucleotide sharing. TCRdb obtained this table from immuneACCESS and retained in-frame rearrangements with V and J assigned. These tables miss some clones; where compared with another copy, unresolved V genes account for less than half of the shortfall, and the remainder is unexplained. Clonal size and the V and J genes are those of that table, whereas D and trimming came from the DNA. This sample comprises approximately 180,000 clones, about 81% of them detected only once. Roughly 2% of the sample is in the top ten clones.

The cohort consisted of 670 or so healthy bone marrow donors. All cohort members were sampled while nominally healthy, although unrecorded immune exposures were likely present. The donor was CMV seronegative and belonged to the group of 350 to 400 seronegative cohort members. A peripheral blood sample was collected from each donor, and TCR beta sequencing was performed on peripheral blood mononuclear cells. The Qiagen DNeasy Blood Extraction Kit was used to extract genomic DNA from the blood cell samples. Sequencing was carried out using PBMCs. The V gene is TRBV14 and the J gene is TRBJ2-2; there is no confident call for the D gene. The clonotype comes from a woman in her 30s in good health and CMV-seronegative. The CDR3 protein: CASSPLVPGELFF. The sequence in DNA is TGTGCCAGCAGCCCACTCGTCCCCGGGGAGCTGTTTTTT.